This T cell receptor (beta chain) is drawn from a study of blood T cell repertoires in COVID-19. This CDR3 region has 15 residues. The V gene end was trimmed by 0 bases and the J gene end by 8 bases; junction bases not matched to a gene: 3. CDR1 and CDR2 (germline): MNHEY, SVGAGI. This table comes from immunoSEQ multiplex PCR, and its TCRdb copy is limited to in-frame clones, with some not included. Of 200,000 to 250,000 clones listed, approximately 91% are singletons. Sequenced material: peripheral blood. This sequence joins TRBV6-5 and TRBJ1-4, with 10 bases aligning to TRBD1. The sequence was obtained from a woman aged 40 to 50 with acute or convalescent COVID-19. The chain's CDR3 is CASSYSGTGVEKLFF. CDR3 nucleotides: TGTGCCAGCAGTTACTCCGGGACAGGGGTAGAAAAACTGTTTTTT.